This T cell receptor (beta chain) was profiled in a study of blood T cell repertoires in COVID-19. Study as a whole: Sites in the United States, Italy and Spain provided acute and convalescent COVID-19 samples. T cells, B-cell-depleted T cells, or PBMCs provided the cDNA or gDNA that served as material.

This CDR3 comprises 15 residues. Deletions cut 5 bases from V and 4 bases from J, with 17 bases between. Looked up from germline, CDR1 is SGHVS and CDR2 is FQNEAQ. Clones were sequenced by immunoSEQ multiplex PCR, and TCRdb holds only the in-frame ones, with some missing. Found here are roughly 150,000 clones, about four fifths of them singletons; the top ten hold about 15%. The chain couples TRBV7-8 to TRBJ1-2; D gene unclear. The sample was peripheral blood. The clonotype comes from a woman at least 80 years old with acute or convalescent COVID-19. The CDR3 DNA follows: TGTGCCAGCAGCCCATACCTCGGGAGCTTCTATGGCTACACCTTC. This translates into CASSPYLGSFYGYTF.